The rows below give T cell receptor beta chains drawn from one sample of a study of molecular identifiers for immune sequencing clone quantification. TCRdb reanalysed the PCR reads using MiXCR and keeps one entry per CDR3 protein. The data hold approximately 550,000 distinct CDR3 sequences, with about a fifth observed a single time. The sequenced sample was naive CD8+ T cells from blood, with Jurkat cell RNA spiked in. The receptors were sampled from a human donor in good health. Some libraries in this study had Jurkat cell RNA spiked in. Both conserved end residues are trimmed from each CDR3.

>TRBV11-2
ASSLEAGPNYGYT
>TRBV7-2
AIASDNTDTQY
>TRBV9
ASSERGQTYEQY
>TRBV6-5
ASSYSGQYNEQF
>TRBV27
ASSHLQGPAGEQF
>TRBV9
ASSGSAGGSWGEQF
>TRBV5-6
ASSFDLLDYNEQF
>TRBV19
ASMGTADQETQY
>TRBV29-1
SVATGMSYEQY
>TRBV5-1
ASSLWEGGTEAF
>TRBV5-8
ASSVAETSTDTQY
>TRBV7-9
ASSPRQGVGGAPLH
>TRBV6-2/TRBV6-3
ASSYSTRDPNPSTDTQY
>TRBV29-1
SVEDRPGQTYEQY
>TRBV6-5
ASSYVAGQYNEQF
>TRBV10-1
ASNLAGTGELF
>TRBV5-1
ASSFRQGGDTGELF
>TRBV30
AWGHSRRGTRGTEAF
>TRBV4-3
ASSQALVETQY
>TRBV27
ASSPRAGSAGYYEQY
>TRBV4-3
ASSQEPGLATDTQY
>TRBV7-7
ASSFLGKADTQY
>TRBV28
ASSLRGLLNEQF
>TRBV9
ASSEGLTVPYEQY